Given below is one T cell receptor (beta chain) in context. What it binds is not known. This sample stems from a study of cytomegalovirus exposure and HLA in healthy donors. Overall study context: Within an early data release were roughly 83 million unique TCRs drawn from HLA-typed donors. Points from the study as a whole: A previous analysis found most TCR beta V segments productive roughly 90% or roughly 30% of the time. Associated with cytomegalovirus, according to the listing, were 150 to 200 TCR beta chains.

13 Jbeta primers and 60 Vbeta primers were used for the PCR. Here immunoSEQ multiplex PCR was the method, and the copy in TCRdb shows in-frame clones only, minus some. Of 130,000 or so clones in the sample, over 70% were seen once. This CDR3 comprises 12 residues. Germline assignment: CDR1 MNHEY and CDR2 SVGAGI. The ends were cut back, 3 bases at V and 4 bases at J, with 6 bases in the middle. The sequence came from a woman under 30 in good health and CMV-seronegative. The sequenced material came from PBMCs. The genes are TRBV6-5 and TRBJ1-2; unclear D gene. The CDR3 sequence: CASSYSGYGYTF. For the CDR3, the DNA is TGTGCCAGCAGTTATAGCGGCTATGGCTACACCTTC.